This passage covers 28 T cell receptor beta chains from one sample sequenced in a study of vaccination effects on CD4 cells after COVID-19. Antigens for these TCRs are unknown. TCRdb's copy holds only in-frame clones and misses some; the assay was immunoSEQ multiplex PCR. This table has fewer than 75,000 clones, approximately 72% appearing once. Following a roughly 10-day culture, CD4+ T cells were purified. Everyone in the study got two shots of either the BNT162b2 or mRNA-1273 vaccine. Sample: CD4+ T cells from PBMCs cultured without peptide, taken after COVID-19 vaccination. The source is a human donor who received a COVID-19 vaccine.

The chain has TRBV18 and TRBJ2-7, with 10 nucleotides matching TRBD2. Germline V lookup: CDR1 KGHSH, CDR2 LQKENI. With 6 bases clipped from V and 0 bases from J, the junction kept 5 bases outside the gene matches. The CDR3 runs 15 residues. CDR3 bases: TGTGCCAGCTCCCCCACTAGCGGGGTCTCCTACGAGCAGTACTTC. It is translated as CASSPTSGVSYEQYF.

The rearrangement uses TRBV19 and TRBJ2-7; 9 bases align to TRBD1. The CDR3 loop spans 15 amino acids. Germline V gene data show CDR1 as LNHDA and CDR2 as SQIVND (reference sequence). Trimming removed 5 bases from V and 5 bases from J; junction bases left unmatched: 10. In nucleotides, the CDR3 is TGTGCCAGTAGTCCCGAGGGGACAGGGTATCACGAGCAGTACTTC. It is translated as CASSPEGTGYHEQYF.

The chain links TRBV28 to TRBJ1-3; 8 bases are shared with TRBD1. The length of the CDR3 is 14 residues. Germline values: CDR1 MDHEN, CDR2 SYDVKM. V was clipped by 10 bases and J by 0 bases; unmatched bases: 5. The CDR3 region is CATRQGNSGNTIYF. In nucleotides, the CDR3 is TGTGCCACTCGACAGGGGAACTCTGGAAACACCATATATTTT.

The chain is built from TRBV5-6 and TRBJ2-6, with unresolved D. Germline lookup yields CDR1 SGHDT and CDR2 YYEEEE. The CDR3 extends over 14 amino acids. The V end was cut by 2 bases, the J end by 0 bases, with 3 bases between. This CDR3 is CASSFYSGANVLTF. For the CDR3, the DNA is TGTGCCAGCAGCTTTTACTCTGGGGCCAACGTCCTGACTTTC.

On this clone: Other DNA sequences in the sample encode the same CDR3. The V and J genes are TRBV28 and TRBJ2-7; 7 positions agree with TRBD1. The CDR3 covers 13 residues. Germline CDR1 MDHEN, CDR2 SYDVKM. Trimming cost V 2 bases and J 2 bases; bases outside gene matches: 0. This CDR3 is CASSLTGAYEQYF. CDR3 nucleotides: TGTGCCAGCAGTTTAACAGGGGCCTACGAGCAGTACTTC.

To note about this clone: One end of the junction is discordant with germline, which a read error may explain. This chain uses TRBV6-1 with TRBJ1-1, with unresolved D. Germline assignment: CDR1 MNHNS and CDR2 SASEGT. CDR3 size: 12 residues. In DNA, the CDR3 is TGTGCCAGCAGTAAAGCATCTACCGAAGCTTTCTTT. Translated, it gives CASSKASTEAFF.

The V and J genes are TRBV20-1 and TRBJ2-7; 10 nucleotides match TRBD2. The CDR3 covers 16 residues. CDR1 DFQATT and CDR2 SNEGSKA come from the germline V gene (reference sequence). After removal of 3 bases from V and 0 bases from J, the junction contained 8 bases not matched to a gene. The CDR3 region has the DNA TGCAGTGCTAGTCCTACTAGCGGGGCATCCTCCTACGAGCAGTACTTC. Amino acids: CSASPTSGASSYEQYF.

The chain carries TRBV7-9 and TRBJ2-6, with D possibly matching TRBD2 (7 bases). Germline V gene lookup returns CDR1 SEHNR and CDR2 FQNEAQ (reference sequence). The V and J ends lost 0 bases and 2 bases respectively, with 8 bases between them. The CDR3 is 16 amino acids. The CDR3 DNA is TGTGCCAGCAGCTTAGCGGGGGGGCCTGGGGCCAACGTCCTGACTTTC. Its translation: CASSLAGGPGANVLTF.

This clone was seen once. The chain carries TRBV5-1 and TRBJ2-3; D is possibly TRBD1 (5 bases). Trimming removed 4 bases at V and 1 base at J, with 13 bases between. This CDR3 region has 15 residues. The germline CDR1 and CDR2 sequences are SGHRS and YFSETQ. The CDR3 loop is CASSNQGIGTDTQYF. DNA for the CDR3: TGCGCCAGCAGCAACCAGGGTATTGGCACAGATACGCAGTATTTT.

This clone was detected a few times. V gene TRBV3-1 (or the pseudogene TRBV3-2) combines with J gene TRBJ1-1; D gene uncertain. V was cut by 0 bases and J by 1 base, with 6 bases left in between. From germline, CDR1 is LGHDT and CDR2 YNNKEL (reference sequence). The length of the CDR3 is 14 residues. The CDR3 DNA is TGTGCCAGCAGCCAAGATTGGACGAACACTGAAGCTTTCTTT. Translation: CASSQDWTNTEAFF.

The chain carries TRBV7-9 and TRBJ2-3, with D maybe TRBD1 (5 bases). The V end was cut by 2 bases, the J end by 5 bases, with 17 bases between. The CDR3 spans 16 residues. From germline, CDR1 is SEHNR and CDR2 FQNEAQ (reference sequence). CDR3 residues: CASSLRGSQGEDTQYF. The CDR3 DNA sequence: TGTGCCAGCAGCTTAAGGGGAAGCCAGGGTGAAGATACGCAGTATTTT.

The rearrangement joins TRBV28 to TRBJ2-1; D uncertain. This CDR3 has 11 residues. V lost 5 bases to trimming and J lost 9 bases, with 8 bases between them. The germline gives CDR1 MDHEN, CDR2 SYDVKM. CDR3 DNA sequence: TGTGCCAGCAGTCCCCGCGTTGAGCAGTTCTTC. Translation gives CASSPRVEQFF.

About this clone itself: Within the sample, other DNA sequences also encode this same CDR3. The chain has TRBV4-1 and TRBJ2-7; no clear D gene. Trimming removed 1 base from V and 3 bases from J, with 7 bases in between. Germline loops: CDR1 MGHRA, CDR2 YSYEKL. The CDR3 runs 13 residues. The CDR3: CASSQVGRYEQYF. DNA of the CDR3: TGCGCCAGCAGCCAAGTTGGGCGCTACGAGCAGTACTTC.

The rearrangement uses TRBV2 and TRBJ2-1, with no clear D. Germline V gives CDR1 SNHLY, CDR2 FYNNEI. This CDR3 contains 13 residues. The V end lost 3 bases, the J end lost 6 bases, and 9 bases lay between the germline ends. The CDR3: CASSENAGNEQFF. DNA for the CDR3: TGTGCCAGCAGTGAGAATGCCGGCAATGAGCAGTTCTTC.

Here the CDR3 reads CASSGGQGADEKLFF. DNA of the CDR3: TGTGCCAGCAGCGGAGGACAGGGGGCTGATGAAAAACTGTTTTTT. The rearrangement uses TRBV5-4 and TRBJ1-4; the match to TRBD1 covers 11 bases. CDR3 length equals 15 residues. CDR1 is SGHNT and CDR2 is YYREEE in the germline V gene (reference sequence). With V trimmed by 4 bases and J by 6 bases, 5 bases remained unmatched.

The chain joins TRBV19 to TRBJ1-6; D gene ambiguous. Per germline, CDR1 LNHDA and CDR2 SQIVND (reference sequence). There are 13 residues in the CDR3. Trimming removed 7 bases from V and 6 bases from J, with 10 bases in between. For the CDR3, the DNA is TGTGCCAGTAATGAACAGATTAATTCACCCCTCCACTTT. It codes for CASNEQINSPLHF.

The chain employs TRBV28 and TRBJ1-3; TRBD1 might be the D (5 bases). Trimming took off 1 base at V and 8 bases at J, with 12 bases between the two ends. The CDR3 has 14 residues. From germline, CDR1 is MDHEN and CDR2 SYDVKM. CDR3 in DNA: TGTGCCAGCAGTTTATCCCGGCAGGGCCACACCATATATTTT. Amino acid sequence: CASSLSRQGHTIYF.

The chain employs TRBV5-4 and TRBJ2-2, with D uncertain. CDR3 length equals 15 residues. Germline V CDR1 and CDR2: SGHNT, YYREEE (reference sequence). Trimming shortened V by 0 bases and J by 1 base, and 7 bases separated the two germline ends. Written as DNA, the CDR3 is TGTGCCAGCAGCTTGGGCGGAGTGAACACCGGGGAGCTGTTTTTT. Its protein is CASSLGGVNTGELFF.

The CDR3 spells CAISGTSGLIDTQYF. The CDR3 DNA reads as TGTGCCATCAGTGGGACTAGCGGGCTAATTGATACGCAGTATTTT. The chain recombines TRBV10-3 with TRBJ2-3; the match to TRBD2 covers 11 bases. Germline V gene data show CDR1 as ENHRY and CDR2 as SYGVKD. Trimming cost V 4 bases and J 6 bases; bases outside gene matches: 6. The CDR3 has 15 residues.

This chain joins TRBV6-4 and TRBJ1-2; no clear D. Between the trimmed V and J ends, which lost 6 bases and 4 bases, there was a span of 24 bases. Germline V gives CDR1 MRHNA, CDR2 SNTAGT. CDR3 size: 17 residues. The CDR3 region has the DNA TGTGCCAGCAGCGTGGGCTTCGGCACGACCGCTAGCTATGGCTACACCTTC. This gives the protein CASSVGFGTTASYGYTF.

The chain uses TRBV5-1 and TRBJ2-1, with D hard to call. The germline V and J ends were trimmed by 1 base and 7 bases, with 12 bases remaining between them. Germline CDR1 is SGHRS and CDR2 is YFSETQ. The CDR3 loop spans 14 amino acids. The CDR3 region is CASSLTFMGNEQFF. DNA of the CDR3: TGCGCCAGCAGCTTGACGTTTATGGGGAATGAGCAGTTCTTC.

This chain links TRBV27 with TRBJ2-3; TRBD1 might be the D (6 bases). Germline loops: CDR1 MNHEY, CDR2 SMNVEV (reference sequence). Trimming removed 5 bases from V and 2 bases from J, with 11 bases in between. The CDR3 runs to 14 residues. The CDR3 DNA follows: TGTGCCAGCAGTCAGGACAGCTTCACAGATACGCAGTATTTT. Protein: CASSQDSFTDTQYF.

The CDR3 DNA reads TGTGCCAGTACGAGGTGGATCATGAACACTGAAGCTTTCTTT. It yields the protein CASTRWIMNTEAFF. The J gene is TRBJ1-1, the V gene TRBV19; D uncertain. Germline V gene data show CDR1 as LNHDA and CDR2 as SQIVND (reference sequence). The CDR3 runs to 14 residues. Trimming removed 7 bases from V and 0 bases from J, with 12 bases in between.

V and J are TRBV27 and TRBJ2-7; the D gene is possibly TRBD1 (6 bases). V dropped 5 bases and J dropped 3 bases, with 17 bases sitting between them. The CDR3 runs 15 residues. Germline V gives CDR1 MNHEY, CDR2 SMNVEV (reference sequence). In nucleotides, the CDR3 is TGTGCCAGCAGTAAACAGGGCAGTGCTTACTACGAGCAGTACTTC. Its protein is CASSKQGSAYYEQYF.

This clone was detected a few times. The J gene is TRBJ1-5, the V gene TRBV4-2; possibly TRBD1 for D (6 bases). This CDR3 region has 16 residues. From germline, CDR1 is LGHNA and CDR2 YNFKEQ. Trimming stripped 1 base from V and 4 bases from J, with 14 bases between. Written as DNA, the CDR3 is TGTGCCAGCAGCCAAGCCACCACAGGGAGGAATCAGCCCCAGCATTTT. It is translated as CASSQATTGRNQPQHF.

The V gene is TRBV5-4, the J gene TRBJ2-1; 8 nucleotides agree with TRBD2. This CDR3 has 12 residues. Trimming at V came to 5 bases and at J to 6 bases, leaving 1 base not matched to a gene. Germline loops: CDR1 SGHNT, CDR2 YYREEE (reference sequence). The CDR3 nucleotides read TGTGCCAGCAGGGGGACTAGCAATGAGCAGTTCTTC. Translated, it gives CASRGTSNEQFF.

V usage is TRBV4-3 and J usage is TRBJ2-1; a weak D match, TRBD2 (5 bases). Germline CDR1 reads LGHNA; CDR2 reads YSLEER. With 3 bases removed from V and 3 bases from J, the gap between germline ends came to 18 bases. The CDR3 sequence is 17 residues long. The CDR3 DNA reads as TGCGCCAGCAGCCAGGGGTCTTTGAGGGCCTACTACAATGAGCAGTTCTTC. Its translation: CASSQGSLRAYYNEQFF.

The chain links TRBV28 to TRBJ1-2, with D unresolved. From germline, CDR1 is MDHEN and CDR2 SYDVKM. V was pared by 7 bases and J by 5 bases, with 14 bases between. CDR3 size: 13 residues. In nucleotides, the CDR3 is TGTGCCAGCACCCCCGGGCGGCGGTATGGCTACACCTTC. Protein product: CASTPGRRYGYTF.